This record concerns one T cell receptor beta chain sequence. The antigen remains unidentified. The entry originates in a study of cytomegalovirus exposure and HLA in healthy donors. Study summary: Counted in an early data release were approximately 85 million unique TCRs from HLA-typed donors.

The study's findings and limits: Serostatus for CMV was the only available immune exposure information. Other equally common chains were less clonally expanded than HLA-associated TCR beta chains, a later analysis showed. Later findings reportedly placed an Asian-associated ancestry cluster below the roughly 690-donor mean for N-insertions.

It was with 60 Vbeta and 13 Jbeta primers that the PCR ran. This table comes from immunoSEQ multiplex PCR, and its TCRdb copy is limited to in-frame clones, with some not included. The sample shows over 150,000 clones, approximately 82% of them seen only once. The V gene's germline CDR1 is LNHDA and CDR2 SQIVND (reference sequence). The ends lost 3 bases at V and 4 bases at J; junction bases unmatched: 5. This CDR3 is built from 16 residues. The sample taken for sequencing was PBMCs. The chain joins TRBV19 to TRBJ2-3; 12 bases are shared with TRBD2. The TCR comes from a woman aged 25 to 39 in good health and CMV-seronegative. In DNA form, the CDR3 reads TGTGCCAGTAGTATCCGGACTAGCGGGACCCCAGATACGCAGTATTTT. It is translated as CASSIRTSGTPDTQYF.